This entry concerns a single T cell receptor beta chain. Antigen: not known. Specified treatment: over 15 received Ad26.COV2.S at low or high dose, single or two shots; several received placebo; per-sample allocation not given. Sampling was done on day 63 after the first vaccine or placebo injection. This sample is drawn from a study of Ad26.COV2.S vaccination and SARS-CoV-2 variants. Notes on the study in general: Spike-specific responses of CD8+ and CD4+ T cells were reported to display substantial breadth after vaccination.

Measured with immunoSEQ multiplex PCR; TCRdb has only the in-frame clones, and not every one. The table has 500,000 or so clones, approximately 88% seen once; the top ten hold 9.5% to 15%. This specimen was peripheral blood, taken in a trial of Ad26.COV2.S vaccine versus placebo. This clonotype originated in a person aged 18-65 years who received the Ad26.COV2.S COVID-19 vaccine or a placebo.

The CDR3 protein is CASSPPGRYNQPQHF. The DNA for the CDR3 is TGCGCCAGCAGCCCCCCGGGGAGGTACAATCAGCCCCAGCATTTT. The gene calls are TRBV5-1 and TRBJ1-5; D is ambiguous. The CDR3 length is 15 residues. Per the germline V gene, CDR1 is SGHRS and CDR2 is YFSETQ. Trimming took 4 bases from V and 3 from J, leaving 14 bases between them.